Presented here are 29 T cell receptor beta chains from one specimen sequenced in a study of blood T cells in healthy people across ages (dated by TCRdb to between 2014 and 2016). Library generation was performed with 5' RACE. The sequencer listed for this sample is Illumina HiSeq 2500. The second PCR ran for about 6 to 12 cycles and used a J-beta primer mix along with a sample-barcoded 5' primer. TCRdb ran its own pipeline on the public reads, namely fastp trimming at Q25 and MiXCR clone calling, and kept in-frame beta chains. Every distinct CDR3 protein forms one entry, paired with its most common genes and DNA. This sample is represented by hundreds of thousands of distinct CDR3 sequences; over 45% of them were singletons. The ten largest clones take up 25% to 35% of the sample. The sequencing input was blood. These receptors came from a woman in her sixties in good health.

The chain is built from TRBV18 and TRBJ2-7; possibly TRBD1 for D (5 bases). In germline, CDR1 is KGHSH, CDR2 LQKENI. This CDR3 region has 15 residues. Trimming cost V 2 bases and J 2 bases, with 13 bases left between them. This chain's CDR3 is CASSPNGGAPYEQYF. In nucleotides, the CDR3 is TGTGCCAGCTCACCAAATGGTGGGGCACCCTACGAGCAGTACTTC.

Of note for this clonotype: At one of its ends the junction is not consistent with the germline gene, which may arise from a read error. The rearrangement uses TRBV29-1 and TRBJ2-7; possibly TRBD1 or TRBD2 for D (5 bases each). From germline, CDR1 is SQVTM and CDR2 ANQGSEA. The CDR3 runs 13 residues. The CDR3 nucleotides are TGCAACGTTGAAGCCGGGGCACTCTACGAGCAGTACTTC. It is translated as CNVEAGALYEQYF.

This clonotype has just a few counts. DNA of the CDR3: TGCGCCAGCAGCTTGAGACAGACGAACACTGAAGCTTTCTTT. Translation: CASSLRQTNTEAFF. The gene calls are TRBV5-1 and TRBJ1-1; the D gene is possibly TRBD1 (5 bases). Per germline, CDR1 SGHRS and CDR2 YFSETQ. The CDR3 runs to 14 residues. The V and J ends lost 1 base and 1 base respectively, with 8 bases between them.

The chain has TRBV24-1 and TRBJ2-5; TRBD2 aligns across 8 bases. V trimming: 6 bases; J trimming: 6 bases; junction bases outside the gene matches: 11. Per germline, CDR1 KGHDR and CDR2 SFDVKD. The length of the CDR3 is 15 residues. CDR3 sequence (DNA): TGTGCCACCAGTTCTGTGCGGGAGGTCGAAAAGACCCAGTACTTC. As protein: CATSSVREVEKTQYF.

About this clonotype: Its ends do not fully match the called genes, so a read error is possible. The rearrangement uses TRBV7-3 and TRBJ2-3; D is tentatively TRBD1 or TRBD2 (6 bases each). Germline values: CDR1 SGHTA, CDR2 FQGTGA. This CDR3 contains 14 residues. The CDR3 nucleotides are TGTGCCAGCACCTTAGGGGGGTTCGCAGATACGCAGTATTTT. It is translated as CASTLGGFADTQYF. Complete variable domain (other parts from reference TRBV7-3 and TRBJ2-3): GAGVSQTPSNKVTEKGKYVELRCDPISGHTALYWYRQSLGQGPEFLIYFQGTGAADDSGLPNDRFFAVRPEGSVSTLKIQRTERGDSAVYLCASTLGGFADTQYFGPGTRLTVL.

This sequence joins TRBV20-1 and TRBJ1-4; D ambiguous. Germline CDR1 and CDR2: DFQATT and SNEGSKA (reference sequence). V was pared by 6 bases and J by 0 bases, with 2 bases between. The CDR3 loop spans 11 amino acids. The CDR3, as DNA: TGCAGTGCGCCAACTAATGAAAAACTGTTTTTT. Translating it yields CSAPTNEKLFF.

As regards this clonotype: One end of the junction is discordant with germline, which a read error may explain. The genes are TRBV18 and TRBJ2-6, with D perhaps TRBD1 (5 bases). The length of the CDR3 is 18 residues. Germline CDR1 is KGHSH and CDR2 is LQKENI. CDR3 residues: CASSPVSGQGIGANVRTF. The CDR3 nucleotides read TGTGCCAGCTCACCAGTCTCCGGGCAGGGTATTGGGGCCAACGTCCGGACTTTC.

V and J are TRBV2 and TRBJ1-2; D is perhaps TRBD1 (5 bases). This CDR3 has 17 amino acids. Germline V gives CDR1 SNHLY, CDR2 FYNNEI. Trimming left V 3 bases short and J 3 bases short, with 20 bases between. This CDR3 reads CASSDGLDQGPDYGYTF. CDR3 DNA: TGTGCCAGCAGTGATGGTCTTGATCAGGGACCGGACTATGGCTACACCTTC.

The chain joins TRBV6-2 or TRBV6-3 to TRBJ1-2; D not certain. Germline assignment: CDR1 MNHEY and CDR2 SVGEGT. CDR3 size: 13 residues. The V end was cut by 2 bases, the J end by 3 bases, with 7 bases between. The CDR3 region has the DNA TGTGCCAGCAGTTACAAGTTCCACTATGGCTACACCTTC. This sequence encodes CASSYKFHYGYTF.

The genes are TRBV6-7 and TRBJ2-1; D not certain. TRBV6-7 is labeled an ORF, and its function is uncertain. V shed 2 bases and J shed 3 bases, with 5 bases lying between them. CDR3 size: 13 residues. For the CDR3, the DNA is TGTGCCAGCAGTTACATCGACTACAATGAGCAGTTCTTC. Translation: CASSYIDYNEQFF.

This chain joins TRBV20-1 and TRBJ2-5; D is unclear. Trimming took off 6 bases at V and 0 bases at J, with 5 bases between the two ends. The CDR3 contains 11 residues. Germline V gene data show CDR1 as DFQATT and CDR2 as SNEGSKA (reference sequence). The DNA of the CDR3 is TGCAGTGCCGAGTACCAAGAGACCCAGTACTTC. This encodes CSAEYQETQYF.

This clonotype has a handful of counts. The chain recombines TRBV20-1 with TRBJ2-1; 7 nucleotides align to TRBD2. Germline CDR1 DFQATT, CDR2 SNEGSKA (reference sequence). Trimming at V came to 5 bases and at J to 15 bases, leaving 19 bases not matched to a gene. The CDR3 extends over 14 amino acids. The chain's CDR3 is CSARSGLDPSPLFF. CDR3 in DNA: TGCAGTGCTCGATCCGGACTAGATCCGAGCCCTCTGTTCTTC.

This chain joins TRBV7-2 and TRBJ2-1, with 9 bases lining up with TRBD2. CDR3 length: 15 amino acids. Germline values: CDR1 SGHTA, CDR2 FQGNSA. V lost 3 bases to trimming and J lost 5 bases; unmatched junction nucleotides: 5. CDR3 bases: TGTGCCAGCAGCTTTCGTAGCGGGAGACACAATGAGCAGTTCTTC. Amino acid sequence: CASSFRSGRHNEQFF. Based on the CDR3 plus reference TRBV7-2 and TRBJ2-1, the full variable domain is GAGVSQSPSNKVTEKGKDVELRCDPISGHTALYWYRQSLGQGLEFLIYFQGNSAPDKSGLPSDRFSAERTGGSVSTLTIQRTQQEDSAVYLCASSFRSGRHNEQFFGPGTRLTVL.

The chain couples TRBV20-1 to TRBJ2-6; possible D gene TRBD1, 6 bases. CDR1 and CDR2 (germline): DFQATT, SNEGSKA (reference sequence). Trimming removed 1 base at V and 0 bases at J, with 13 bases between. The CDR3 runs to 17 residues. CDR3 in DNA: TGCAGTGCTAGAGTACACGCGACAGGCTCTGGGGCCAACGTCCTGACTTTC. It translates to CSARVHATGSGANVLTF.

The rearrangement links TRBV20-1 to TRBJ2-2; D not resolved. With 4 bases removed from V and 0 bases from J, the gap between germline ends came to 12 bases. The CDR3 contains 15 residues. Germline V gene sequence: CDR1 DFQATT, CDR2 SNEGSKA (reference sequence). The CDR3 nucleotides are TGCAGTGCTAACGCGCTCACCTCGAACACCGGGGAGCTGTTTTTT. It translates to CSANALTSNTGELFF.

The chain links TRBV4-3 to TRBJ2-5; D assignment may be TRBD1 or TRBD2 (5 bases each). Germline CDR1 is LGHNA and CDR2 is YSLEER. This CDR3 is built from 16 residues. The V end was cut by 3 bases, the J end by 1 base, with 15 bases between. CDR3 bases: TGCGCCAGCAGCCAGGGGGTCCTCTATCCCCAAGAGACCCAGTACTTC. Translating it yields CASSQGVLYPQETQYF.

The CDR3 spells CSAGQEQETQYF. CDR3 nucleotides: TGCAGCGCCGGACAGGAACAAGAGACCCAGTACTTC. The chain uses TRBV29-1 and TRBJ2-5, with TRBD1 matching 7 bases. V lost 7 bases to trimming and J lost 2 bases; unmatched junction nucleotides: 4. Germline V gene sequence: CDR1 SQVTM, CDR2 ANQGSEA. CDR3 length: 12 amino acids.

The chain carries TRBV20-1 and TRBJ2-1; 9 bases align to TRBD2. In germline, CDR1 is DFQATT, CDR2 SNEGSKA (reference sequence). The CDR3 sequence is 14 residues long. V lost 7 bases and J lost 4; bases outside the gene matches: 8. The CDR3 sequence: CSESGGLGYNEQFF. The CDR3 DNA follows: TGCAGTGAGAGCGGGGGGCTAGGTTACAATGAGCAGTTCTTC.

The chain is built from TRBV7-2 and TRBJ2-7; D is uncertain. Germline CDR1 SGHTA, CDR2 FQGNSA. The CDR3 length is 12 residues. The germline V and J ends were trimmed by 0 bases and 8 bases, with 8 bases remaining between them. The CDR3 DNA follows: TGTGCCAGCAGCTTAGCGCGGACGAAGCAGTACTTC. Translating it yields CASSLARTKQYF.

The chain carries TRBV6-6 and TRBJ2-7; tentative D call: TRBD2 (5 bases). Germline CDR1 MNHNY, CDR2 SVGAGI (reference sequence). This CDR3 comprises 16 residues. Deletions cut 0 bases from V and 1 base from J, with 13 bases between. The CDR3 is CASSYSQRSPSYEQYF. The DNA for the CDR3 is TGTGCCAGCAGTTACTCCCAGCGGAGCCCATCCTACGAGCAGTACTTC.

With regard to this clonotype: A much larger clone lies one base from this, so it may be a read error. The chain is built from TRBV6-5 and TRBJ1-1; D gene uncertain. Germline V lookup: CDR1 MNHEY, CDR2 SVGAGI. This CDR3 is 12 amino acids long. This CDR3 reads CAGSSGGTEAFF. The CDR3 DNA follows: TGTGCCGGCAGCTCCGGAGGCACTGAAGCTTTCTTT.

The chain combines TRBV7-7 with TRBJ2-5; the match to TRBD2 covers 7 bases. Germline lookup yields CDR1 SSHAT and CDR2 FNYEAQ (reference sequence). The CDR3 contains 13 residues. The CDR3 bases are TGTGCTTCCGGGCCAGGGAGGGAAGAGACCCAGTACTTC. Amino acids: CASGPGREETQYF. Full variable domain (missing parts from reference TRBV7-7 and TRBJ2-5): GAGVSQSPRYKVTKRGQDVTLRCDPISSHATLYWYQQALGQGPEFLTYFNYEAQPDKSGLPSDRFSAERPEGSISTLTIQRTEQRDSAMYRCASGPGREETQYFGPGTRLLVL.

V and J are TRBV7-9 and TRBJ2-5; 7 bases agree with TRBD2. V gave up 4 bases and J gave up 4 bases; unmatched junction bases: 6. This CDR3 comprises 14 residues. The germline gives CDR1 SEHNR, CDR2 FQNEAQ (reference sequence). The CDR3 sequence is CASSSLTGGETQYF. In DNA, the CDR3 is TGTGCCAGCAGCTCACTCACGGGGGGAGAGACCCAGTACTTC.

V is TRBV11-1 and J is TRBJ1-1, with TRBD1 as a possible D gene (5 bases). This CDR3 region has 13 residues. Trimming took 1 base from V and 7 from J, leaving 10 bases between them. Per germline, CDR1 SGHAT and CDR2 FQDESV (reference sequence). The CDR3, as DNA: TGTGCCAGCAGCTTAGAGGAGGGGATTGAAGCTTTCTTT. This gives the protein CASSLEEGIEAFF.

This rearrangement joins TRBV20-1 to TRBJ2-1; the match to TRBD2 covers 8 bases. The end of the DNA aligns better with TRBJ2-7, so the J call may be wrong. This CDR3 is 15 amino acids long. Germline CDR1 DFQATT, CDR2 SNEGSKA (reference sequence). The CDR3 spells CSKPSGGGTYNEQYF. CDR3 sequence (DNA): TGCAGTAAGCCTAGTGGCGGGGGGACCTACAATGAGCAGTACTTC.

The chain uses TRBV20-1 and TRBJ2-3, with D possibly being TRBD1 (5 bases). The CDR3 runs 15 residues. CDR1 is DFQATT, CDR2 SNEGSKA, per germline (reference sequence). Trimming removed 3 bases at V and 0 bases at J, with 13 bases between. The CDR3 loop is CSASKGRDSTDTQYF. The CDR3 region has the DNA TGCAGTGCTAGTAAGGGGCGCGATAGCACAGATACGCAGTATTTT.

The CDR3 loop is CASSLSLEITDTQYF. The CDR3 nucleotides read TGTGCCAGCAGTTTATCACTAGAGATTACAGATACGCAGTATTTT. The chain carries TRBV27 and TRBJ2-3, with a weak D call TRBD2 (5 bases). V was shortened by 0 bases and J by 3 bases, with 10 bases between the two germline ends. The CDR3 totals 15 residues. Germline CDR1 reads MNHEY; CDR2 reads SMNVEV (reference sequence).

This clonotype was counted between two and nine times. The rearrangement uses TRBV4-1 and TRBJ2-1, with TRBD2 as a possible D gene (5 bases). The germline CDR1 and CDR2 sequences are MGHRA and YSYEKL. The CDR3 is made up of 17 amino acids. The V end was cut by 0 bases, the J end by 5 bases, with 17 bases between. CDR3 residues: CASSQEFGLADDNEQFF. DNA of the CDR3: TGCGCCAGCAGCCAAGAATTCGGGCTAGCAGATGACAATGAGCAGTTCTTC.

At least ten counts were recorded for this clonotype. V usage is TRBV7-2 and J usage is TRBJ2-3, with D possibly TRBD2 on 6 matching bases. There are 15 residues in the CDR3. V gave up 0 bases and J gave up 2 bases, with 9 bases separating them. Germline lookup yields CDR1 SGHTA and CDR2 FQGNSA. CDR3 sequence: CASSLAGGFTDTQYF. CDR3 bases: TGTGCCAGCAGCTTAGCGGGAGGCTTCACAGATACGCAGTATTTT.